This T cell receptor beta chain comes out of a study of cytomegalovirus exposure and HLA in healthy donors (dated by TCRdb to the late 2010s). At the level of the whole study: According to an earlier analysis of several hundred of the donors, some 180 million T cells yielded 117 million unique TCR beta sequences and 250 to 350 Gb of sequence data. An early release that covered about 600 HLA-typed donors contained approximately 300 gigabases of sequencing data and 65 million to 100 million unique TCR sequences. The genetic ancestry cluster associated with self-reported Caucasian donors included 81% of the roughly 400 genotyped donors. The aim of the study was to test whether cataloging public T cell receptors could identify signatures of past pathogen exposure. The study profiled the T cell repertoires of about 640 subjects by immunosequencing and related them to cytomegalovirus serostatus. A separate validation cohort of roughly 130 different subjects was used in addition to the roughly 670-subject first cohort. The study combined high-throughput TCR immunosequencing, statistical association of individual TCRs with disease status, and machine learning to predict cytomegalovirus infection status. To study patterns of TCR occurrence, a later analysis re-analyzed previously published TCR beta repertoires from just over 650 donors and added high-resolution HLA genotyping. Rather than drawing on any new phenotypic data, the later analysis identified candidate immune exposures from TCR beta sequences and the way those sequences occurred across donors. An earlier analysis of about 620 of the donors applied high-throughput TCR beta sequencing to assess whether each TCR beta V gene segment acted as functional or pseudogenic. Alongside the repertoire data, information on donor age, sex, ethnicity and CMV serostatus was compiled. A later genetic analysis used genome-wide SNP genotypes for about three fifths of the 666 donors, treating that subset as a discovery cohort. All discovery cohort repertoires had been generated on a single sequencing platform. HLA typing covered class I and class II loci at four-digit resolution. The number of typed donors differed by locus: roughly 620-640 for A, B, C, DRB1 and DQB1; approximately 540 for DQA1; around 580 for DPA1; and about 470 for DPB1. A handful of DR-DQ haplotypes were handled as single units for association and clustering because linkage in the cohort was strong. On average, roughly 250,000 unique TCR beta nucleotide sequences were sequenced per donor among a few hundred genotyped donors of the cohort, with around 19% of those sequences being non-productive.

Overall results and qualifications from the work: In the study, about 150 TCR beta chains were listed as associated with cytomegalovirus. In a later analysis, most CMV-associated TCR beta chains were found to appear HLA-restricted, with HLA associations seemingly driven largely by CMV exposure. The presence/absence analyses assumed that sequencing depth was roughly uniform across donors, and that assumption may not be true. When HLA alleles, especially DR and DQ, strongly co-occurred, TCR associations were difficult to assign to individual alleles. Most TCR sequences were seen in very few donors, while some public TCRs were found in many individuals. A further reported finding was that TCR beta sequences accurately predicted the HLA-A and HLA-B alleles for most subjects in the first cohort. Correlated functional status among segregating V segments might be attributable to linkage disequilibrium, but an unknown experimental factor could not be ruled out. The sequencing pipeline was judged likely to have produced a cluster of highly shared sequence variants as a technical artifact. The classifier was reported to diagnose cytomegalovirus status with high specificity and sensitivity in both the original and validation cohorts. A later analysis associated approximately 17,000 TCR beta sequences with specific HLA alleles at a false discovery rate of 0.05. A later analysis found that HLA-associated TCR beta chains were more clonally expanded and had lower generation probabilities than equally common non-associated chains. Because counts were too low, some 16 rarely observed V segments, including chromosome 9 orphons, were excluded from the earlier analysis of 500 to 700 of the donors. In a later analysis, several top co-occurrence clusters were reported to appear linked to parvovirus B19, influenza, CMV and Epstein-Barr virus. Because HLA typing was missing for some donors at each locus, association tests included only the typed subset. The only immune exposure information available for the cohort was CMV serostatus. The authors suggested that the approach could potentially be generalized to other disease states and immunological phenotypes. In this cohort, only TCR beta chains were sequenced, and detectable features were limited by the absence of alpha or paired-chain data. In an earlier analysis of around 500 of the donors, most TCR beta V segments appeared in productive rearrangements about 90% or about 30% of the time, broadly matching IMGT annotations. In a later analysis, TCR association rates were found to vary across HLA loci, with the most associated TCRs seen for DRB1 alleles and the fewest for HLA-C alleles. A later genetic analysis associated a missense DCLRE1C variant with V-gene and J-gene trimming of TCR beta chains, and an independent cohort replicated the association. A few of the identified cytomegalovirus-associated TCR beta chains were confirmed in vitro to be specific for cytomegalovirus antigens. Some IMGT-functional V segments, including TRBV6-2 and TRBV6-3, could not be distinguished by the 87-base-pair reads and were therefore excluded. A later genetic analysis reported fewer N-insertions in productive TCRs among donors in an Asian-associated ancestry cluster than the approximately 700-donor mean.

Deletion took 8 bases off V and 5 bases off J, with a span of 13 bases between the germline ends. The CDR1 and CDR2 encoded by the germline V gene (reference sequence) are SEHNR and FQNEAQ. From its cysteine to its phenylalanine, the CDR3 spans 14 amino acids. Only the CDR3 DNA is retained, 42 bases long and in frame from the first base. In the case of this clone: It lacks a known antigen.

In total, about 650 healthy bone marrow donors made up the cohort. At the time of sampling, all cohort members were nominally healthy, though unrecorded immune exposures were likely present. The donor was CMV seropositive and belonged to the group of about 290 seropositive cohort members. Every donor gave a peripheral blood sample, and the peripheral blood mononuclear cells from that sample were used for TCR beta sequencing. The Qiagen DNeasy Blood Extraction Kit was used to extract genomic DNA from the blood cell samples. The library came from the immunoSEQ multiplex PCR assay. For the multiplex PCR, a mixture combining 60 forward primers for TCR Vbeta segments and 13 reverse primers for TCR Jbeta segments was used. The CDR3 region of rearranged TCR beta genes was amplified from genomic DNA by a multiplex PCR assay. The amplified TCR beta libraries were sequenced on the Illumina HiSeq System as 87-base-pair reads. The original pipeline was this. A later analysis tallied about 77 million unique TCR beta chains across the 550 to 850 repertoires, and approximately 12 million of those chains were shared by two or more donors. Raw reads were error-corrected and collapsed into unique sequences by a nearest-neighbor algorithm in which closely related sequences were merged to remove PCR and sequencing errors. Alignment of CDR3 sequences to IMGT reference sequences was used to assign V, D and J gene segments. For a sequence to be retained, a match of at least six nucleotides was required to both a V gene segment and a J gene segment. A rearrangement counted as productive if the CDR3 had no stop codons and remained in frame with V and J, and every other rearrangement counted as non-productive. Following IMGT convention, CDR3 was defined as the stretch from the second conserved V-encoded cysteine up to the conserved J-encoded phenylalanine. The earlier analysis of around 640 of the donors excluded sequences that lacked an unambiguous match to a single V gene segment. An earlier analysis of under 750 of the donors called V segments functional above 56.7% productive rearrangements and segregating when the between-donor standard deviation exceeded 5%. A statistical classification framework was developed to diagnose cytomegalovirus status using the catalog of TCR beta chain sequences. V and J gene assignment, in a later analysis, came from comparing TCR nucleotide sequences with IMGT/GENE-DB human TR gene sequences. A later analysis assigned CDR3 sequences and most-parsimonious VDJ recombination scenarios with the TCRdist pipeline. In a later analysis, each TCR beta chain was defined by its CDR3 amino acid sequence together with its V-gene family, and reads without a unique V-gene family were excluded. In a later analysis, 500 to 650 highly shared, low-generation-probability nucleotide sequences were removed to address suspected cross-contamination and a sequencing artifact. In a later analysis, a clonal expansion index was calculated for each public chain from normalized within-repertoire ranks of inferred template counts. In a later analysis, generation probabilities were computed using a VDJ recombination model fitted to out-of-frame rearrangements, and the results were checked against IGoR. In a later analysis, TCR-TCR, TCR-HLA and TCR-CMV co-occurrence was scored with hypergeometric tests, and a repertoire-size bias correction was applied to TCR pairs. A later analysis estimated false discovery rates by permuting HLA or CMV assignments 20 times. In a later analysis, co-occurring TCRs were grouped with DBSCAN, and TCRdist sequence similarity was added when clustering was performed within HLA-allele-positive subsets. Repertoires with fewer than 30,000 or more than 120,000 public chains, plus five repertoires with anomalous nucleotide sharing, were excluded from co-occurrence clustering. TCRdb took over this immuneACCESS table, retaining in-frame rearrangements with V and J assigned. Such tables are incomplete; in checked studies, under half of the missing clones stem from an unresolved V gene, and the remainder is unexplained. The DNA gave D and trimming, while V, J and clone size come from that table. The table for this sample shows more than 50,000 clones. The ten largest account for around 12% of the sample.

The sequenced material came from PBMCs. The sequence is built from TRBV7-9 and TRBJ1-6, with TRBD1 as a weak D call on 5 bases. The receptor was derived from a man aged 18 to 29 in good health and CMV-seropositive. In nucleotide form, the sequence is TGTGCCAGCGCCGTGGTAGGGGATAATTCACCCCTCCACTTT. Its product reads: CASAVVGDNSPLHF.